This TCR beta chain was observed in a study of tumor-infiltrating lymphocytes in oesophageal squamous cell carcinoma. This clonotype was seen more than once but under ten times. Using its own MiXCR run on the PCR reads, TCRdb lists one record per CDR3 protein. The sample holds under 4,500 distinct CDR3 sequences, 15% to 20% seen once. CDR3 size: 15 residues. The germline CDR1 and CDR2 sequences are LGHDT and YNNKEL (reference sequence). The V segment lost 4 bases and the J segment 3 bases; nucleotides outside the gene matches: 6. V and J are TRBV3-1 and TRBJ1-1; TRBD1 matches 9 bases. This TCR came from a male donor with esophageal squamous cell carcinoma. Input material: esophageal tumor tissue. CDR3 in DNA: TGTGCCAGCAGCCCACAGGGGGCGATTGACACTGAAGCTTTCTTT. This sequence encodes CASSPQGAIDTEAFF.